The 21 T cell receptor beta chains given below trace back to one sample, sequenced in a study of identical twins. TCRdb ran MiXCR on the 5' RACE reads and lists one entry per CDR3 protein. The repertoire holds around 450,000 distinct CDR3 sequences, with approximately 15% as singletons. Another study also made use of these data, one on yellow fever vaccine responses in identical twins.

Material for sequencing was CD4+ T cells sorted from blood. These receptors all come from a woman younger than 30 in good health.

Here the CDR3 DNA reads TGTGCCAGCGGGTCGTCCACAGATACGCAGTATTTT. Residues: CASGSSTDTQYF. This rearrangement joins TRBV7-9 to TRBJ2-3; D call uncertain. CDR3 size: 12 residues. The V gene's germline CDR1 is SEHNR and CDR2 FQNEAQ (reference sequence). V lost 8 bases and J lost 2, with 8 bases in between. The whole variable domain, remainder taken from reference TRBV7-9 and TRBJ2-3, is DTGVSQNPRHKITKRGQNVTFRCDPISEHNRLYWYRQTLGQGPEFLTYFQNEAQLEKSRLLSDRFSAERPKGSFSTLEIQRTEQGDSAMYLCASGSSTDTQYFGPGTRLTVL.

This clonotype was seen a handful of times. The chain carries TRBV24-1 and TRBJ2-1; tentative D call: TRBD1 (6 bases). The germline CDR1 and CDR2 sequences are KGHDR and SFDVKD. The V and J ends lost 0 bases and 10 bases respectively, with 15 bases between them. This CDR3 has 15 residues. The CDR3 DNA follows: TGTGCCACCAGTGATTTGGGTCAGGGGAGTCCCGAGCAGTTCTTC. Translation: CATSDLGQGSPEQFF.

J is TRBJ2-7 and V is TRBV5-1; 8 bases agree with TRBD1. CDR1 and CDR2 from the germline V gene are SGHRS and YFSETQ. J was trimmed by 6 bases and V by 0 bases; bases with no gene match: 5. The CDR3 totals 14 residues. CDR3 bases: TGCGCCAGCAGCTTGGCGGACAGGGCGGGCGAGCAGTACTTC. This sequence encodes CASSLADRAGEQYF.

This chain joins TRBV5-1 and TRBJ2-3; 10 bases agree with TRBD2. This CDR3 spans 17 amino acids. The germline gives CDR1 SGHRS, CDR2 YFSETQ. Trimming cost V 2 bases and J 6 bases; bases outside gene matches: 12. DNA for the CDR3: TGCGCCAGCAGCTTATCTCTAGCCGGGACTAGCGTGGATACGCAGTATTTT. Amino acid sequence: CASSLSLAGTSVDTQYF.

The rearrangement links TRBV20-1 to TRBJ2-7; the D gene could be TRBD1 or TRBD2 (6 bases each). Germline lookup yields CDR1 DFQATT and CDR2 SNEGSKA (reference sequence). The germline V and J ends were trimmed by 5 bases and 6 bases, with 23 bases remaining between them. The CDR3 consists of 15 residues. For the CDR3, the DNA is TGCAGTGCTTTAGGGGGGTTGATGGGGGGCTTCGAGCAGTACTTC. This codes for CSALGGLMGGFEQYF.

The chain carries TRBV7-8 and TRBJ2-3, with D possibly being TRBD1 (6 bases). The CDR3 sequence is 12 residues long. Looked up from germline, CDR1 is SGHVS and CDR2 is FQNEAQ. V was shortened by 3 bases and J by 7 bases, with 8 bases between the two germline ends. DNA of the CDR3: TGTGCCAGCAGCTTTTGGGACAATACGCAGTATTTT. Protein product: CASSFWDNTQYF.

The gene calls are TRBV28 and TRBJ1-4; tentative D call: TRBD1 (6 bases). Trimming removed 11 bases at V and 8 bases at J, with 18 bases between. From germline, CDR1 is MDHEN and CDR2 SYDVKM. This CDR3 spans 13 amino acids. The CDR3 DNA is TGTGCCGCCGGGGGCTCCATAGGCGAAAAACTGTTTTTT. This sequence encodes CAAGGSIGEKLFF.

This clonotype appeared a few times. The chain's CDR3 is CASSFNPANTGELFF. The CDR3 DNA reads as TGTGCCAGCAGTTTCAATCCAGCGAACACCGGGGAGCTGTTTTTT. V is TRBV12-3 or TRBV12-4 and J is TRBJ2-2; D gene unclear. V gave up 3 bases and J gave up 0 bases, with 8 bases separating them. This CDR3 spans 15 amino acids.

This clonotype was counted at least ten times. The CDR3, as DNA: TGTGCCAGCAGTTTATATTCGGGGTATGGTGAGCAGTTCTTC. The encoded protein is CASSLYSGYGEQFF. The chain has TRBV12-3 or TRBV12-4 and TRBJ2-1; D perhaps matches TRBD2 (5 bases). Deletions cut 2 bases from V and 9 bases from J, with 14 bases between. There are 14 residues in the CDR3.

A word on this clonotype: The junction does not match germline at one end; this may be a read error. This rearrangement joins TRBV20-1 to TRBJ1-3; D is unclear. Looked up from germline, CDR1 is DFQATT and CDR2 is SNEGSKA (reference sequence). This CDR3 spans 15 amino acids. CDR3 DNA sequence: TGCAGTGCTAGAGACTCTCGGAGCTCTGGAAACACTATATATTTT. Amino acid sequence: CSARDSRSSGNTIYF.

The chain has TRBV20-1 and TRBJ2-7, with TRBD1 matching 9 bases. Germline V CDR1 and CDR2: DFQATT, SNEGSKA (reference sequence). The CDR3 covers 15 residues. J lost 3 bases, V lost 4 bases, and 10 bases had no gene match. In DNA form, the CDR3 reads TGCAGTGCTACAACTCGGGACAGGGCGGGCTACGAGCAGTACTTC. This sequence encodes CSATTRDRAGYEQYF.

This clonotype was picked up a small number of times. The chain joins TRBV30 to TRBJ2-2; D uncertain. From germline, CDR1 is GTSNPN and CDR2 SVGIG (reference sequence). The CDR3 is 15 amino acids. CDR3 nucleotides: TGTGCTGCCCACTCCGGCAGAACCCGTGGTGGGGAGCTGTTTTTT. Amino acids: CAAHSGRTRGGELFF.

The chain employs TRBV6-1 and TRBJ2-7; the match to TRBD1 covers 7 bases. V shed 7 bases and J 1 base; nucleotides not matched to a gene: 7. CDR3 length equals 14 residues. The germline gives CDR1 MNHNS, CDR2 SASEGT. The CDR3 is CASTKGQRSYEQYF. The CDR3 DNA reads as TGTGCCAGCACCAAGGGACAGCGTTCCTACGAGCAGTACTTC.

This CDR3 reads CASSIRDGGSYEQYF. DNA of the CDR3: TGTGCCAGCAGCATCCGGGACGGAGGGTCCTACGAGCAGTACTTC. The chain is built from TRBV9 and TRBJ2-7, with D tentatively TRBD2 (6 bases). The germline V gene has CDR1 SGDLS and CDR2 YYNGEE. The CDR3 spans 15 residues. V lost 4 bases, J lost 1 base, and 15 bases lay in between.

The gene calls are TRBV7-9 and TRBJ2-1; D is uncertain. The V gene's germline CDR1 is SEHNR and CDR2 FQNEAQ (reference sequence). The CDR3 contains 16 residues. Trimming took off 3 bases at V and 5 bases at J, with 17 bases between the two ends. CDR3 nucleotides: TGTGCCAGCAGCTTCGACTGGACGAATACAAACAATGAGCAGTTCTTC. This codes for CASSFDWTNTNNEQFF.

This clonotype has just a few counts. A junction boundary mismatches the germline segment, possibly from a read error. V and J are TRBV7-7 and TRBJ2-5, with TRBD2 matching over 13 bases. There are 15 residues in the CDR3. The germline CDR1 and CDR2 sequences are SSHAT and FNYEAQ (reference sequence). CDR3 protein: CASSSGLAGAGTQYF. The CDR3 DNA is TGTGCTAGCAGCTCCGGACTAGCGGGAGCTGGGACCCAGTACTTC.

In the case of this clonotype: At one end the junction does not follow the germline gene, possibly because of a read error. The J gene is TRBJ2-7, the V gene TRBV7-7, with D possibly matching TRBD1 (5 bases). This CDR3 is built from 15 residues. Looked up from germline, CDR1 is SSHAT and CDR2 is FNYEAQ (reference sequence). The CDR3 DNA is TGTGCTAGCAGCTTAGGATTAGGGGTTTCCTACGAGCAGTACTTC. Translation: CASSLGLGVSYEQYF.

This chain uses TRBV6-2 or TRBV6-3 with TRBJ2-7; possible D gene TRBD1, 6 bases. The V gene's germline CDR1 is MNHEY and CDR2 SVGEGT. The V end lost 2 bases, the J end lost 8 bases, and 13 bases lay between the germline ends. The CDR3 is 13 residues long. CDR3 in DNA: TGTGCCAGCAGTTACGAAGACAGGCCGAAGCAGTACTTC. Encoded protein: CASSYEDRPKQYF.

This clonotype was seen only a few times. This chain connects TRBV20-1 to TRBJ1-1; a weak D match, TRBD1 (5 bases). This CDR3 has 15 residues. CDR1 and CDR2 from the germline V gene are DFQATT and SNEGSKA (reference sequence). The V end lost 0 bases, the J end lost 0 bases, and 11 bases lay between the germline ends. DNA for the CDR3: TGCAGTGCTAGAGATCGTAGGGGCTTGAACACTGAAGCTTTCTTT. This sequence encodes CSARDRRGLNTEAFF.

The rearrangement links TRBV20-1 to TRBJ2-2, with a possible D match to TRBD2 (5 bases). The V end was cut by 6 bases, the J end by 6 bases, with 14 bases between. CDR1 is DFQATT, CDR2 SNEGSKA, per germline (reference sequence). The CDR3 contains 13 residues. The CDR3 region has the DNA TGCAGTGCCTCCCGGACTGGGCCCGGGGAGCTGTTTTTT. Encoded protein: CSASRTGPGELFF.

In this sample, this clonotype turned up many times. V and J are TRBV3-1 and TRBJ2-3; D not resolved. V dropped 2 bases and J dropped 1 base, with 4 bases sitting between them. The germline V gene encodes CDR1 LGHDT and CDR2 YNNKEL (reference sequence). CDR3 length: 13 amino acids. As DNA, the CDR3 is TGTGCCAGCAGCCAACGGGGCACAGATACGCAGTATTTT. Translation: CASSQRGTDTQYF.